This TCR beta chain originates from a study of identical twins. A universal primer site was incorporated via template switching, and the cDNA contained unique molecular identifiers. TCRdb re-called the 5' RACE reads through MiXCR, storing one row per CDR3 protein. The sample records roughly 630,000 distinct CDR3 sequences, about 7% being singletons. Study-level results: When twins shared out-of-frame alpha sequences, those sequences had excess low generation probability. Clonotypes of the beta chain that were abundant in cord blood carried fewer insertions (memory repertoires showed none).

This clonotype was picked up many times. Its target is unknown. The CDR3 covers 14 residues. Germline CDR1 is WSHSY and CDR2 is SAAADI. Trimming removed 7 bases from V and 5 bases from J; junction bases left unmatched: 9. The same data also went into a second study, on yellow fever vaccine responses in identical twins.

This chain uses TRBV10-2 with TRBJ1-1; TRBD1 agrees at 8 bases. Sequenced: PBMCs. The receptor was derived from a woman aged 18 to 35 in good health. CDR3 nucleotides: TGCGCCAGCACCCTGACAGGGGATGGTACTGAAGCTTTCTTT. This encodes CASTLTGDGTEAFF.